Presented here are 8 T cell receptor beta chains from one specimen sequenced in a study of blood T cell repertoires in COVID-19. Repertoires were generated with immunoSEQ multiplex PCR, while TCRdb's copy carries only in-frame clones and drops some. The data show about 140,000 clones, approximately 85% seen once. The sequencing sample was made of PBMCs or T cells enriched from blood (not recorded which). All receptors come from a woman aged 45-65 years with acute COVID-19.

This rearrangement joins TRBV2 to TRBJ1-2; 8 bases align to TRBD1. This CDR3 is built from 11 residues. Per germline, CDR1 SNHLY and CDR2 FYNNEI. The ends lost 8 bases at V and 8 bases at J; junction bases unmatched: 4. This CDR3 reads CASWTGSGYTF. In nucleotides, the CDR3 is TGTGCCAGCTGGACAGGGTCCGGCTACACCTTC.

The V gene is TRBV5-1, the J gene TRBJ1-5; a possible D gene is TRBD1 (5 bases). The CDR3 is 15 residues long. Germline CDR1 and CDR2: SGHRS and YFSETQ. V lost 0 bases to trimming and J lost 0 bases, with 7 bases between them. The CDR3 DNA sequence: TGCGCCAGCAGCTTGGGGGACTATAGCAATCAGCCCCAGCATTTT. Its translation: CASSLGDYSNQPQHF. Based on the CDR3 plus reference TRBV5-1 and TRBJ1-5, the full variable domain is KAGVTQTPRYLIKTRGQQVTLSCSPISGHRSVSWYQQTPGQGLQFLFEYFSETQRNKGNFPGRFSGRQFSNSRSEMNVSTLELGDSALYLCASSLGDYSNQPQHFGDGTRLSIL.

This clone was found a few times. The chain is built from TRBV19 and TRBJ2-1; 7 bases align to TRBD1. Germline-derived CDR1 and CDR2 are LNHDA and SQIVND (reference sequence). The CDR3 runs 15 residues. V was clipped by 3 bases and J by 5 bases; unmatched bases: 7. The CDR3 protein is CASSIGQGVDNEQFF. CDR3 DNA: TGTGCCAGTAGTATCGGGCAGGGGGTGGACAATGAGCAGTTCTTC.

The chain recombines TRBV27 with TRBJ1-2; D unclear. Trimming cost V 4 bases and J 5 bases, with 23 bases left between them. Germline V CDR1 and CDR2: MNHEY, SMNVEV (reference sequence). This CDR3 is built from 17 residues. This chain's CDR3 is CASSSFTSLGLQYGYTF. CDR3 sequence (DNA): TGTGCCAGCAGTTCATTTACGTCTCTCGGACTACAGTATGGCTACACCTTC.

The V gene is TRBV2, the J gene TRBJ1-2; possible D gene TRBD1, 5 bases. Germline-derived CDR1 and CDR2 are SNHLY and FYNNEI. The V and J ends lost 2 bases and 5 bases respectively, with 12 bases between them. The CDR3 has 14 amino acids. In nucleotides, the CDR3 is TGTGCCAGCAGTGAATTTCGGGGGGAGTATGGCTACACCTTC. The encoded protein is CASSEFRGEYGYTF.

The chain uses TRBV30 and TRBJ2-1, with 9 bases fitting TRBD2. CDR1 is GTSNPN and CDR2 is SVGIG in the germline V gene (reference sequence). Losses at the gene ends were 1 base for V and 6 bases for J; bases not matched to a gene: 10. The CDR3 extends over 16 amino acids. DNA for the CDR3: TGTGCCTGGAGTGATAAGGGACTAGCCGAAGTCAATGAGCAGTTCTTC. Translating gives CAWSDKGLAEVNEQFF.

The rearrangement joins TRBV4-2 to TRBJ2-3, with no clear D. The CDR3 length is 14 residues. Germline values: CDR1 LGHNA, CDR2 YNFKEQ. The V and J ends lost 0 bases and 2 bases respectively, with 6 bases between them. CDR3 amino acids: CASSQDYFTDTQYF. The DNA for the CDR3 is TGTGCCAGCAGCCAAGACTACTTCACAGATACGCAGTATTTT.

The CDR3 sequence is CASSFSAGGEQYF. In nucleotides, the CDR3 is TGTGCCAGCAGCTTTTCAGCCGGGGGCGAGCAGTACTTC. This sequence joins TRBV7-3 and TRBJ2-7, with a weak D call TRBD2 (6 bases). From germline, CDR1 is SGHTA and CDR2 FQGTGA. V dropped 3 bases and J dropped 6 bases, with 12 bases sitting between them. This CDR3 is built from 13 residues.